The T cell receptor (beta chain) described here comes from a study of OX40 agonist ivuxolimab in advanced cancers. Turning to the study itself: Ivuxolimab was administered intravenously to patients at 0.01 to 10 mg/kg every 2 weeks. A male proportion of approximately 80% was recorded, with mean age approximately 57 years and range about 23 to 80. Study results and limitations: Both CD4+ and CD8+ T cell populations in blood had undergone clonal expansion by week 6 at 0.1 to 3.0 mg/kg.

This CDR3 is built from 13 residues. Trimming cost V 5 bases and J 6 bases; bases outside gene matches: 6. The germline CDR1 and CDR2 sequences are MNHNY and SVGAGI (reference sequence). In the case of this clone: The antigen is unknown.

TCRdb keeps only in-frame clones here, not all; method: immunoSEQ multiplex PCR. The table has about 79,000 clones, about 80% seen once. The chain uses TRBV6-6 and TRBJ2-7, with 8 bases fitting TRBD1. This sample comprised CD4+ or CD8+ T cells sorted from blood, obtained in a trial of the OX40 agonist ivuxolimab. The receptor comes from an adult with an advanced solid tumor such as melanoma, head and neck, liver or kidney cancer. CDR3 residues: CASSAGQGPEQYF. CDR3 bases: TGTGCCAGCAGTGCAGGACAGGGCCCCGAGCAGTACTTC.